The 7 T cell receptor beta chains below were found in one sample sequenced in a study of shared clonotypes between healthy human individuals. Only CD45RO-negative cells positively selected for CCR7 counted as naive CD8 cells, so terminally differentiated effector memory CD45RA+ cells were excluded. TCRdb's copy holds only in-frame clones and misses some; the assay was immunoSEQ multiplex PCR. Of about 2 million clones in the sample, about 95% were seen once. The sequenced sample consisted of naive CD8+ T cells sorted from blood. The origin of the receptors is a man aged 18 to 29 in good health.

Only one count was recorded for this clone. Different DNA sequences within this sample yield the same CDR3. The rearrangement uses TRBV27 and TRBJ1-1; D call uncertain. Germline loops: CDR1 MNHEY, CDR2 SMNVEV (reference sequence). V was trimmed by 3 bases and J by 0 bases, leaving 5 bases between them. The CDR3 consists of 13 residues. CDR3 bases: TGTGCCAGCAGTTTTGGACTGAACACTGAAGCTTTCTTT. Translation: CASSFGLNTEAFF.

This rearrangement joins TRBV6-1 to TRBJ2-5; 10 positions match TRBD1. The V and J ends lost 8 bases and 5 bases, in that order; junction bases with no gene match: 8. This CDR3 spans 14 amino acids. Germline CDR1 MNHNS, CDR2 SASEGT. In DNA form, the CDR3 reads TGTGCCAGCGAGACAGGGGGCCTTGAGGAGACCCAGTACTTC. Translation gives CASETGGLEETQYF.

The gene calls are TRBV11-2 and TRBJ1-1; maybe TRBD1 (6 bases). Looked up from germline, CDR1 is SGHAT and CDR2 is FQNNGV. Trimming cost V 2 bases and J 2 bases, with 21 bases left between them. The CDR3 is 18 amino acids. The CDR3, as DNA: TGTGCCAGCAGCTTAAGATGGCAGAAGGGGGTTTTTAACACTGAAGCTTTCTTT. Its protein product is CASSLRWQKGVFNTEAFF.

The J gene is TRBJ2-3, the V gene TRBV13, with D unclear. The CDR3 is made up of 15 amino acids. Looked up from germline, CDR1 is PRHDT and CDR2 is FYEKMQ (reference sequence). V was shortened by 6 bases and J by 0 bases, with 13 bases between the two germline ends. The CDR3 protein is CASREGPLSTDTQYF. The CDR3 region has the DNA TGTGCCAGCAGAGAAGGACCGTTGAGCACAGATACGCAGTATTTT.

Comment on this clone: The same CDR3 also results from other DNA sequences found in this sample. The J gene is TRBJ1-5, the V gene TRBV27; D is undetermined. V dropped 6 bases and J dropped 0 bases, with 6 bases sitting between them. The CDR3 loop spans 13 amino acids. CDR1 and CDR2 (germline): MNHEY, SMNVEV (reference sequence). The CDR3 DNA sequence: TGTGCCAGCAGCTCCCTTAGCAATCAGCCCCAGCATTTT. It translates to CASSSLSNQPQHF.

This clone came up once. The rearrangement uses TRBV5-8 and TRBJ1-5; 8 bases are shared with TRBD1. The junction had 9 bases not matched to a gene; V was cut back by 4 bases and J by 6 bases. The germline V gene has CDR1 SGHTS and CDR2 YDEGEE. The CDR3 totals 15 residues. CDR3 sequence: CASSPDGQGIQPQHF. CDR3 DNA: TGTGCCAGCAGCCCGGATGGACAGGGAATTCAGCCCCAGCATTTT.

The rearrangement joins TRBV6-5 to TRBJ2-7; 8 positions agree with TRBD1. J gave up 3 bases and V 1 base, and 8 bases lay outside the gene matches. CDR1 and CDR2 (germline): MNHEY, SVGAGI. The CDR3 has 16 amino acids. In DNA, the CDR3 is TGTGCCAGCAGTTACTTATCCGGGACAGGCCTCTACGAGCAGTACTTC. Protein: CASSYLSGTGLYEQYF.